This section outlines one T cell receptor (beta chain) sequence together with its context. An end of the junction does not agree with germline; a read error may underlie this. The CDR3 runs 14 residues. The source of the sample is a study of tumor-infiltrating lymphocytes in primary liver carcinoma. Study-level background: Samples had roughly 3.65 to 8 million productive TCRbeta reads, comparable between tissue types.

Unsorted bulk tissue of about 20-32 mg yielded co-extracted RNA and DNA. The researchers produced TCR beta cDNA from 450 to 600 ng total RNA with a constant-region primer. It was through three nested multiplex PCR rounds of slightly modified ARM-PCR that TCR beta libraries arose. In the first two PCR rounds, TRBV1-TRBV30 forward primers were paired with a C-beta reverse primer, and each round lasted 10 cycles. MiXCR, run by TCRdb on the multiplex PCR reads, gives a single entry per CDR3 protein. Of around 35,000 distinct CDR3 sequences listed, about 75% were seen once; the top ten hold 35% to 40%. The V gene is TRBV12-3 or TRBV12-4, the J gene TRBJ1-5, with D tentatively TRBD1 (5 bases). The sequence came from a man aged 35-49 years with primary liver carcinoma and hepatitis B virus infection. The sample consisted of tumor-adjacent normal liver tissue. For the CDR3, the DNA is TGTGTCAGCAGTTCCAGGGCGTCGGAGCAGCCCCAGCATTTT. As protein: CVSSSRASEQPQHF.